This T cell receptor beta chain stems from a study of T cells in localized non-small cell lung cancer. Study-wide results and caveats: Investigators sequenced only a single tumor region, leaving heterogeneity possible.

Generated by immunoSEQ multiplex PCR, the TCRdb table keeps only in-frame clones and is missing some. The sample lists some 66,000 clones, about 83% occurring once. Details on this clone: Its specificity is not known.

Sample: peripheral blood, taken before any cancer treatment. The source is a female donor older than 55 with stage I lung adenocarcinoma.

CDR3 DNA: TGTGCCAGCAGCTTGGGGCTAGCGGGAGGGCCGGTCACCGGGGAGCTGTTTTTT. Protein: CASSLGLAGGPVTGELFF. This chain joins TRBV5-6 and TRBJ2-2; 12 positions agree with TRBD2. V was clipped by 0 bases and J by 4 bases; unmatched bases: 7. The CDR3 has 18 residues. The germline gives CDR1 SGHDT, CDR2 YYEEEE.